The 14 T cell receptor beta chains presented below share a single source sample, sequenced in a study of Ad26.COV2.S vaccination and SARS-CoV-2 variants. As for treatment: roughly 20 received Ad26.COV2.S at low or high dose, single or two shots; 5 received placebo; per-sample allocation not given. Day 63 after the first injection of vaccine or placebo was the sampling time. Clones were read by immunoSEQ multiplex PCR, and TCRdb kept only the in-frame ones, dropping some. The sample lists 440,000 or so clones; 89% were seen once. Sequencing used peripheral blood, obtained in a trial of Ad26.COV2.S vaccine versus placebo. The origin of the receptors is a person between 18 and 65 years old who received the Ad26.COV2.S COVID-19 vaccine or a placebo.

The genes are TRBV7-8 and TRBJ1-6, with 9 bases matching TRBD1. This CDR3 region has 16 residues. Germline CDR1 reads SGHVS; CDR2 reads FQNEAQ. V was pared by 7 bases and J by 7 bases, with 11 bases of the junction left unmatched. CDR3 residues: CASTAEGTGLNSPLHF. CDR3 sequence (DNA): TGTGCCAGCACCGCGGAGGGGACAGGGTTAAATTCACCCCTCCACTTT.

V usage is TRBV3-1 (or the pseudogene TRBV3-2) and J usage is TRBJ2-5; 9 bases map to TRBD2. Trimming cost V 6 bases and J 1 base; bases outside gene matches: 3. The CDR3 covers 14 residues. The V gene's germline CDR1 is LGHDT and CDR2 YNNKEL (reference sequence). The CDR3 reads CASSDSGSQETQYF. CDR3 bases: TGTGCCAGCAGTGATAGCGGGAGCCAAGAGACCCAGTACTTC.

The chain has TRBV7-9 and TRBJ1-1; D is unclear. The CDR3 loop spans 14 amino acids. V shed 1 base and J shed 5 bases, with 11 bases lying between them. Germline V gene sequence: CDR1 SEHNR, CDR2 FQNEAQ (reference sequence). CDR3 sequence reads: CASSLETGWTEAFF. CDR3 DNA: TGTGCCAGCAGCTTAGAAACGGGGTGGACTGAAGCTTTCTTT.

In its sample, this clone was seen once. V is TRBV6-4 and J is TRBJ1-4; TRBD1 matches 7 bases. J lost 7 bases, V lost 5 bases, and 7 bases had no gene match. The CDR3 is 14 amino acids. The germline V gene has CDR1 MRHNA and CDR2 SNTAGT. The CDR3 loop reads CASSNGQEAEKLFF. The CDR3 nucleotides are TGTGCCAGCAGTAACGGACAGGAAGCTGAAAAACTGTTTTTT.

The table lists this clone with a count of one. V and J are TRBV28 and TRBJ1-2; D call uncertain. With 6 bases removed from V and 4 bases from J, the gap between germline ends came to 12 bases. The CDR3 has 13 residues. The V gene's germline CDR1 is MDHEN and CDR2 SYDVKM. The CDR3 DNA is TGTGCCAGCAGCCTAAGACACTTCTATGGCTACACCTTC. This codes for CASSLRHFYGYTF.

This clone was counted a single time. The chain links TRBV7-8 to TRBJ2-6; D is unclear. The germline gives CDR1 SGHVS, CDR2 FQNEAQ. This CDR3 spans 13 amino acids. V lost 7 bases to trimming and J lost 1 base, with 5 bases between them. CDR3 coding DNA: TGTGCCAGCACCTTTTCTGGGGCCAACGTCCTGACTTTC. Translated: CASTFSGANVLTF.

Here the CDR3 DNA reads TGTGCCAGCAGCTTGGTCGGGACAGGTACAGGAGCGCCCCAGCATTTT. It is translated as CASSLVGTGTGAPQHF. This rearrangement joins TRBV5-8 to TRBJ1-5, with TRBD1 matching 8 bases. After removal of 0 bases from V and 9 bases from J, the junction contained 11 bases not matched to a gene. Germline V gene sequence: CDR1 SGHTS, CDR2 YDEGEE. The CDR3 is made up of 16 amino acids.

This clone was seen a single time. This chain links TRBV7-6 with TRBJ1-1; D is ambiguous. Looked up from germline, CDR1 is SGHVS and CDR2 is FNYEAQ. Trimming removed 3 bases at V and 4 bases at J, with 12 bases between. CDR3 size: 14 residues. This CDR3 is CASSLEGRSTEAFF. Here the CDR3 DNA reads TGTGCCAGCAGCTTGGAGGGTCGGAGCACTGAAGCTTTCTTT.

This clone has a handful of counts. The CDR3 spells CASSRQSNSGEQYF. CDR3 DNA sequence: TGTGCCAGCTCCAGACAGAGTAACTCGGGCGAGCAGTACTTC. V is TRBV25-1 and J is TRBJ2-7; possibly TRBD1 for D (5 bases). The CDR3 is 14 amino acids. The V gene's germline CDR1 is MGHDK and CDR2 SYGVNS. Trimming took 8 bases from V and 6 from J, leaving 20 bases between them.

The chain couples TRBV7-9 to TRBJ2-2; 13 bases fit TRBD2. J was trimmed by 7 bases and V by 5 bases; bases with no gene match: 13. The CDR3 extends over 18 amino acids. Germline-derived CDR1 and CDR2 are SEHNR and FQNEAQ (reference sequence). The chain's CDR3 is CASSGWTSGSPQDGELFF. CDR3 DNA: TGTGCCAGCAGCGGATGGACTAGCGGGAGTCCTCAAGACGGGGAGCTGTTTTTT.

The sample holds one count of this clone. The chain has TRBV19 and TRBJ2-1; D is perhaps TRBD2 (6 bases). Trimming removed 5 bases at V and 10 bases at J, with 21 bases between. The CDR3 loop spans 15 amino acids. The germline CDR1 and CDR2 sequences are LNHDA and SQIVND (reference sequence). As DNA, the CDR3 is TGTGCCAGTAGTGGGCACGGGACTTTCCGGGGGGAGCAGTTCTTC. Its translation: CASSGHGTFRGEQFF.

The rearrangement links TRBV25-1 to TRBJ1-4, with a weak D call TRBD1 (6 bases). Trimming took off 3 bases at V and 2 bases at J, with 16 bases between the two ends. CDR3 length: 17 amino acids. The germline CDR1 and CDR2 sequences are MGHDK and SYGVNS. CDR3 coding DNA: TGTGCCAGCAGTGACGGTGGGCGGGGGCACACTAATGAAAAACTGTTTTTT. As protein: CASSDGGRGHTNEKLFF.

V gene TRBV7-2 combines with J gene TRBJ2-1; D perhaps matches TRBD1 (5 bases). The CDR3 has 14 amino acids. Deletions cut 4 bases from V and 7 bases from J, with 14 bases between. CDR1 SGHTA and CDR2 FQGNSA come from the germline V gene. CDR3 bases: TGTGCCAGCAGCTCAAGGGGTTTTGAGAATGAGCAGTTCTTC. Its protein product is CASSSRGFENEQFF.

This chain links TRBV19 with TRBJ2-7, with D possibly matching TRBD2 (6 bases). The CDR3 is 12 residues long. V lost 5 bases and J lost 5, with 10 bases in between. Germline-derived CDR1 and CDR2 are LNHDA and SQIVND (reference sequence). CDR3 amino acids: CASSVGGNEQYF. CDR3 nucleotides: TGTGCCAGTAGTGTTGGGGGGAACGAGCAGTACTTC.